This T cell receptor (beta chain) emerged from a study of blood T cell repertoires in COVID-19. Study in general: COVID-19 samples, acute and convalescent, were from the United States, Italy and Spain.

CDR3 length: 14 residues. Germline V gives CDR1 LNHDA, CDR2 SQIVND (reference sequence). The ends were cut back, 5 bases at V and 1 base at J, with 11 bases in the middle. Only one count was recorded for this clone. Sequenced by immunoSEQ multiplex PCR; TCRdb stores in-frame clones only, minus some. The sample consists of 220,000 or so clones, about 86% of them appearing once. J is TRBJ1-1 and V is TRBV19; no clear D. Sequencing was carried out using peripheral blood. The TCR originated in a woman aged 50 to 65 with COVID-19, enrolled during active disease. CDR3 protein: CASSPHVGNTEAFF. CDR3 nucleotides: TGTGCCAGTAGTCCCCACGTCGGGAACACTGAAGCTTTCTTT.